This T cell receptor (beta chain) was identified during a study of blood T cell repertoires in COVID-19. About the research overall: Italy, Spain and the United States were the sources of the convalescent and acute COVID-19 samples. From T cells, B-cell-depleted T cells, or PBMCs came the material, which was cDNA or gDNA.

This CDR3 has 15 residues. V was trimmed by 3 bases and J by 8 bases, leaving 16 bases between them. Germline lookup yields CDR1 LNHDA and CDR2 SQIVND (reference sequence). In the authors' workflow: Amplification with reference gene primers provided the estimates of nucleated cell counts. The data were produced by immunoSEQ multiplex PCR, yet TCRdb's version contains in-frame clones alone and is incomplete. Clone size and the V and J calls come from that table; the DNA yielded D and trimming. Altogether 55,000 to 80,000 clones are present, 81% being singletons, with the ten largest covering around 9.2%. This clone was detected only a few times.

The chain links TRBV19 to TRBJ2-2, with a weak D call TRBD2 (6 bases). The sequencing sample was made of peripheral blood. This TCR derives from a human donor in a cohort sampled during active COVID-19. The DNA of the CDR3 is TGTGCCAGTAGTATGGTCGAACGGAGGGTGGGGGAGCTGTTTTTT. This encodes CASSMVERRVGELFF.